Shown below are 10 T cell receptor beta chains from a single sample sequenced in a study of T cells in Graves' hyperthyroidism and ophthalmopathy. The TCR beta CDR3 regions underwent amplification using RNA transcripts as the source. An initial round of RT-PCR targeting the TCR CDR3 relied on the HTBI primer set. TCRdb reprocessed the multiplex PCR reads via MiXCR and lists one record per CDR3 protein. Here the sample spans some 400,000 distinct CDR3 sequences, 13% being singletons. Source material: blood. The receptors come from a man aged 30 to 45 with Graves' hyperthyroidism that later progressed to Graves' ophthalmopathy.

In this sample, this clonotype turned up many times. The CDR3 is CASEGSGGVAQETQYF. CDR3 bases: TGTGCCAGCGAAGGCAGCGGGGGGGTGGCCCAAGAGACCCAGTACTTC. The rearrangement links TRBV2 to TRBJ2-5, with TRBD2 matching 10 bases. V shed 8 bases and J 1 base; nucleotides not matched to a gene: 10. This CDR3 comprises 16 residues. CDR1 is SNHLY and CDR2 is FYNNEI in the germline V gene. Supplemented by reference TRBV2 and TRBJ2-5, the full variable domain reads EPEVTQTPSHQVTQMGQEVILRCVPISNHLYFYWYRQILGQKVEFLVSFYNNEISEKSEIFDDQFSVERPDGSNFTLKIRSTKLEDSAMYFCASEGSGGVAQETQYFGPGTRLLVL.

The chain couples TRBV19 to TRBJ2-1; TRBD1 matches at 8 bases. The CDR3 is made up of 16 amino acids. In germline, CDR1 is LNHDA, CDR2 SQIVND (reference sequence). Trimming took 5 bases from V and 8 from J; bases not matched to a gene: 14. This CDR3 is CASSPRQGRSWYEQFF. CDR3 in DNA: TGTGCCAGTAGTCCCCGACAGGGGCGCTCCTGGTATGAGCAGTTCTTC.

The chain couples TRBV15 to TRBJ1-6, with no clear D. The CDR3 is made up of 14 amino acids. V was shortened by 0 bases and J by 3 bases, with 3 bases between the two germline ends. Per the germline V gene, CDR1 is LNHNV and CDR2 is YYDKDF (reference sequence). CDR3 loop: CATSRDSYNSPLHF. The CDR3 region has the DNA TGTGCCACCAGCAGAGACAGCTATAATTCACCCCTCCACTTT.

In regard to this clonotype: A junction boundary mismatches the germline segment, possibly from a read error. The J gene is TRBJ2-5, the V gene TRBV5-1; either TRBD1 or TRBD2 may fit D (5 bases each). The CDR3 has 14 residues. Germline V gene data show CDR1 as SGHRS and CDR2 as YFSETQ. The CDR3 DNA follows: TGTGCCAGCAGCTTAGACAGAGGGGAAGAGACCCAGTACTTC. Translation gives CASSLDRGEETQYF. The full variable domain, with the rest looked up from reference TRBV5-1 and TRBJ2-5, is KAGVTQTPRYLIKTRGQQVTLSCSPISGHRSVSWYQQTPGQGLQFLFEYFSETQRNKGNFPGRFSGRQFSNSRSEMNVSTLELGDSALYLCASSLDRGEETQYFGPGTRLLVL.

This clonotype has a single count. The chain employs TRBV5-1 and TRBJ1-6, with D hard to call. The CDR3 extends over 15 amino acids. From germline, CDR1 is SGHRS and CDR2 YFSETQ. V lost 2 bases and J lost 8, with 14 bases in between. The CDR3 DNA reads TGCGCCAGCAGCTTAGTAGGAGGTTCAGATTCACCCCTCCACTTT. Translation: CASSLVGGSDSPLHF.

This clonotype was picked up many times. This rearrangement joins TRBV6-5 to TRBJ1-1; 8 bases map to TRBD1. J lost 4 bases, V lost 2 bases, and 0 bases had no gene match. CDR3 length equals 13 residues. Germline CDR1 MNHEY, CDR2 SVGAGI. The CDR3 protein is CASSYGQGTEAFF. In DNA, the CDR3 is TGTGCCAGCAGTTACGGACAGGGCACTGAAGCTTTCTTT.

The CDR3 DNA reads TGTGCCAGCAGTTTAGAACAGGAGACTGAAGCTTTCTTT. Protein sequence: CASSLEQETEAFF. The genes are TRBV12-3 or TRBV12-4 and TRBJ1-1, with a weak D call TRBD1 (5 bases). Deletions cut 1 base from V and 5 bases from J, with 8 bases between. The CDR3 runs to 13 residues.

In its sample, this clonotype was seen a few times. The chain joins TRBV11-1 to TRBJ2-1, with 7 nucleotides matching TRBD1. V shed 5 bases and J 8 bases; nucleotides not matched to a gene: 12. CDR3 size: 15 residues. CDR1 SGHAT and CDR2 FQDESV come from the germline V gene (reference sequence). The CDR3 is CASSPDPQGVDEQFF. The DNA for the CDR3 is TGTGCCAGCAGCCCTGATCCCCAGGGGGTCGATGAGCAGTTCTTC.

This clonotype has a count of ten or more. The CDR3 sequence is CASSLDRNSPLHF. CDR3 nucleotides: TGCGCCAGCAGCCTCGACAGAAATTCACCCCTCCACTTT. The chain couples TRBV5-1 to TRBJ1-6; perhaps TRBD1 as D (5 bases). The V end lost 4 bases, the J end lost 7 bases, and 9 bases lay between the germline ends. CDR1 SGHRS and CDR2 YFSETQ come from the germline V gene. CDR3 length equals 13 residues.

The table lists this clonotype with many counts. The genes are TRBV6-2 or TRBV6-3 and TRBJ1-2; D gene unclear. The V gene lost 2 bases and the J gene lost 5 bases, with 6 bases spanning the gap. Germline values: CDR1 MNHEY, CDR2 SVGEGT. The CDR3 spans 12 residues. The CDR3 DNA follows: TGTGCCAGCAGTTACGCGGGATATGGCTACACCTTC. Translated, it gives CASSYAGYGYTF.